Shown below are 29 T cell receptor beta chains from a single sample sequenced in a study of sequential checkpoint blockade in melanoma (dated by TCRdb to about 2019). The treatment or condition tag for this specimen amounts to: randomized to nivolumab then ipilimumab (arm A) or the reverse (arm B). Receptor amplification or capture employed the immunoSEQ multiplex PCR assay. TCRdb took this table from immuneACCESS and kept in-frame rearrangements with V and J called. Such tables lack part of the clones; where checked against another copy, unresolved V genes explain under half of the gap, and the rest is unexplained. For this sample the table gives about 22,000 clones, of which over 75% were detected only once. The ten biggest clones cover under 30% of the sample. The sample in question was CD8+ T cells sorted from blood (inferred from file names), obtained from a patient given nivolumab and ipilimumab in sequence. The receptors come from a human donor with melanoma.

This rearrangement joins TRBV5-5 to TRBJ2-7; 7 positions agree with TRBD2. The CDR3 covers 17 residues. The ends lost 0 bases at V and 1 base at J; junction bases unmatched: 10. The V gene's germline CDR1 is SGHKS and CDR2 YYEKEE (reference sequence). The CDR3 DNA is TGTGCCAGCAGCTTGGCCTTAGCATTGGGGGGGTCCTACGAGCAGTACTTC. Translating gives CASSLALALGGSYEQYF.

The chain joins TRBV9 to TRBJ2-2; D possibly corresponds to TRBD1 (6 bases). CDR1 SGDLS and CDR2 YYNGEE come from the germline V gene. The V and J ends lost 4 bases and 2 bases respectively, with 15 bases between them. This CDR3 contains 16 residues. The CDR3 DNA reads as TGTGCCAGCAGCCCAGGGGCAGTTATTAACACCGGGGAGCTGTTTTTT. This translates into CASSPGAVINTGELFF.

The chain recombines TRBV27 with TRBJ2-5; no reliable D call. Germline CDR1 is MNHEY and CDR2 is SMNVEV (reference sequence). Trimming cost V 0 bases and J 4 bases, with 6 bases left between them. There are 13 residues in the CDR3. CDR3 loop: CASSLSPSETQYF. CDR3 bases: TGTGCCAGCAGTTTATCCCCATCAGAGACCCAGTACTTC.

Concerning this clone: The junction and the germline gene differ at one end; a read error may be behind it. V usage is TRBV7-7 and J usage is TRBJ2-3, with TRBD2 matching over 10 bases. CDR1 SSHAT and CDR2 FNYEAQ come from the germline V gene (reference sequence). The CDR3 runs 17 residues. The CDR3 here is CASSLSSGRIPTDTQYF. For the CDR3, the DNA is TGTGCTAGCAGCTTGTCTAGCGGGAGAATCCCCACAGATACGCAGTATTTT.

The chain links TRBV6-1 to TRBJ1-1; D unclear. V was trimmed by 3 bases and J by 4 bases, leaving 12 bases between them. The CDR3 runs 14 residues. Germline V gene sequence: CDR1 MNHNS, CDR2 SASEGT. The CDR3: CASSDIFTVTEAFF. In nucleotides, the CDR3 is TGTGCCAGCAGTGACATTTTCACGGTCACTGAAGCTTTCTTT.

The rearrangement uses TRBV27 and TRBJ2-7; TRBD2 aligns across 8 bases. Per the germline V gene, CDR1 is MNHEY and CDR2 is SMNVEV (reference sequence). This CDR3 has 13 residues. Trimming cost V 3 bases and J 7 bases; bases outside gene matches: 5. CDR3: CASSLLTSEEQYF. CDR3 DNA sequence: TGTGCCAGCAGTTTGCTGACTAGCGAAGAGCAGTACTTC.

The chain links TRBV5-1 to TRBJ2-5, with 8 bases identical to TRBD1. The tail of the sequence fits TRBJ2-7 better, so the J call may be wrong. The germline V gene encodes CDR1 SGHRS and CDR2 YFSETQ. This CDR3 spans 14 amino acids. In nucleotides, the CDR3 is TGCGCCAGCAGCTACGGGACAGGTCCCTACGAGCAGTACTTC. This sequence encodes CASSYGTGPYEQYF.

The V call is TRBV9, the J call TRBJ2-3; maybe TRBD2 (6 bases). The germline V gene encodes CDR1 SGDLS and CDR2 YYNGEE. The CDR3 length is 13 residues. V gave up 5 bases and J gave up 1 base, with 8 bases separating them. CDR3 protein: CASRGGGTDTQYF. CDR3 bases: TGTGCCAGCAGGGGAGGCGGCACAGATACGCAGTATTTT.

The CDR3 loop is CASSQDWTGGYYEQYF. The CDR3 region has the DNA TGCGCCAGCAGCCAAGACTGGACAGGGGGCTATTACGAGCAGTACTTC. The rearrangement joins TRBV4-3 to TRBJ2-7; 11 bases fit TRBD1. CDR3 length equals 16 residues. With V trimmed by 0 bases and J by 4 bases, 5 bases remained unmatched. The germline gives CDR1 LGHNA, CDR2 YSLEER.

J is TRBJ2-2 and V is TRBV9; D unresolved. This CDR3 is built from 14 residues. V lost 4 bases and J lost 6, with 13 bases in between. Germline CDR1 SGDLS, CDR2 YYNGEE. The CDR3 reads CASSSRLAPGELFF. CDR3 DNA: TGTGCCAGCAGCAGCCGACTGGCCCCCGGGGAGCTGTTTTTT.

This rearrangement joins TRBV5-1 to TRBJ2-7; 11 bases line up with TRBD2. CDR1 SGHRS and CDR2 YFSETQ come from the germline V gene. Losses at the gene ends were 3 bases for V and 1 base for J; bases not matched to a gene: 9. The CDR3 has 17 amino acids. The CDR3 coding sequence is TGCGCCAGCAGCTCCGGACTAGCGGGCCGTAGATCCTACGAGCAGTACTTC. Translated, it gives CASSSGLAGRRSYEQYF.

This chain links TRBV4-1 with TRBJ2-2; TRBD2 matches at 12 bases. Germline-derived CDR1 and CDR2 are MGHRA and YSYEKL. This CDR3 contains 17 residues. The V gene end was trimmed by 3 bases and the J gene end by 7 bases; junction bases not matched to a gene: 9. CDR3 amino acids: CASSHGQGLAGSGELFF. For the CDR3, the DNA is TGCGCCAGCAGCCACGGCCAGGGACTAGCGGGCAGCGGGGAGCTGTTTTTT.

This clone was observed a handful of times. J is TRBJ2-5 and V is TRBV2; D is possibly TRBD1 (6 bases). CDR1 and CDR2 from the germline V gene are SNHLY and FYNNEI. The CDR3 length is 13 residues. Trimming pared 6 bases from V and 2 bases from J, leaving 10 bases between. The CDR3 sequence: CASSQDRQETQYF. The CDR3 region has the DNA TGTGCCAGCAGCCAGGACAGACAAGAGACCCAGTACTTC. The variable domain in full, completed from reference TRBV2 and TRBJ2-5, reads EPEVTQTPSHQVTQMGQEVILRCVPISNHLYFYWYRQILGQKVEFLVSFYNNEISEKSEIFDDQFSVERPDGSNFTLKIRSTKLEDSAMYFCASSQDRQETQYFGPGTRLLVL.

The V and J genes are TRBV29-1 and TRBJ2-5, with 7 bases fitting TRBD2. The end of the DNA fits TRBJ2-7 better, so the J call may be wrong. Germline lookup yields CDR1 SQVTM and CDR2 ANQGSEA. The CDR3 is made up of 15 amino acids. CDR3 nucleotides: TGCAGCGTTGAGGGGGGGGTATTAAATCCCTACGAGCAGTACTTC. This encodes CSVEGGVLNPYEQYF.

The rearrangement links TRBV4-1 to TRBJ2-2, with unresolved D. Trimming took off 7 bases at V and 5 bases at J, with 14 bases between the two ends. Per germline, CDR1 MGHRA and CDR2 YSYEKL. The CDR3 consists of 14 residues. The CDR3 nucleotides are TGCGCCAGCAAGTACGAGACAAATACCGGGGAGCTGTTTTTT. Translation gives CASKYETNTGELFF.

This clone was seen a few times. The chain recombines TRBV6-1 with TRBJ2-3; 9 bases are a match to TRBD2. Per the germline V gene, CDR1 is MNHNS and CDR2 is SASEGT. The CDR3 is 14 amino acids. V shed 8 bases and J 3 bases; nucleotides not matched to a gene: 6. CDR3 DNA sequence: TGTGCCAGCGGAGGGGGACTAGCAACAGATACGCAGTATTTT. Its translation: CASGGGLATDTQYF.

This chain connects TRBV4-3 to TRBJ2-3, with 12 bases identical to TRBD2. The trim removed 0 bases at V and 4 bases at J, leaving 2 bases unmatched. CDR1 and CDR2 (germline): LGHNA, YSLEER. There are 16 residues in the CDR3. CDR3 in amino acids: CASSQELAGGADTQYF. CDR3 nucleotide sequence: TGCGCCAGCAGCCAAGAACTAGCGGGAGGAGCAGATACGCAGTATTTT.

By share of the sample, this clone is large. The CDR3 sequence is CASSLGQGPLANVLTF. The CDR3 DNA reads TGTGCCAGCAGCTTAGGACAGGGCCCGTTGGCCAACGTCCTGACTTTC. This chain links TRBV7-9 with TRBJ2-6, with TRBD1 matching 7 bases. The germline CDR1 and CDR2 sequences are SEHNR and FQNEAQ (reference sequence). V was pared by 1 base and J by 6 bases, with 6 bases of the junction left unmatched. The CDR3 totals 16 residues.

This clone was seen just once. The chain combines TRBV28 with TRBJ1-5; the match to TRBD1 covers 7 bases. The ends lost 6 bases at V and 4 bases at J; junction bases unmatched: 9. The CDR3 is made up of 15 amino acids. Germline values: CDR1 MDHEN, CDR2 SYDVKM. In DNA, the CDR3 is TGTGCCAGCAGCTACGACAGGGCAAGGAATCAGCCCCAGCATTTT. It specifies CASSYDRARNQPQHF.

In this sample, this clone turned up once. The chain has TRBV6-9 and TRBJ2-5; 8 bases align to TRBD1. The CDR3 sequence is 16 residues long. After removal of 6 bases from V and 2 bases from J, the junction contained 11 bases not matched to a gene. Germline lookup yields CDR1 MNHGY and CDR2 SVAAGI. In DNA form, the CDR3 reads TGTGCCAGCAGCCACCGGGACAGGAGGGGTCAAGAGACCCAGTACTTC. Translated, it gives CASSHRDRRGQETQYF.

The rearrangement uses TRBV7-6 and TRBJ2-5, with TRBD2 matching 8 bases. V dropped 6 bases and J dropped 5; count of bases not matched to a gene: 17. This CDR3 is 17 amino acids long. Germline CDR1 reads SGHVS; CDR2 reads FNYEAQ. The CDR3 loop is CASSPAPGPRGAETQYF. The CDR3, as DNA: TGTGCCAGCAGTCCAGCCCCCGGCCCGCGGGGGGCGGAGACCCAGTACTTC.

The chain has TRBV27 and TRBJ2-2; TRBD1 agrees at 7 bases. Trimming took 3 bases from V and 0 from J; bases not matched to a gene: 4. Germline CDR1 reads MNHEY; CDR2 reads SMNVEV (reference sequence). This CDR3 is 16 amino acids long. CDR3 DNA: TGTGCCAGCAGTTTCATCGACAGGGCGAACACCGGGGAGCTGTTTTTT. The encoded protein is CASSFIDRANTGELFF.

This rearrangement joins TRBV28 to TRBJ2-3, with TRBD2 matching 9 bases. Trimming took 3 bases from V and 2 from J; bases not matched to a gene: 6. The CDR3 length is 16 residues. The V gene's germline CDR1 is MDHEN and CDR2 SYDVKM. CDR3 region: CASSLELAGATDTQYF. The CDR3 DNA follows: TGTGCCAGCAGTTTGGAACTAGCGGGTGCCACAGATACGCAGTATTTT.

This chain joins TRBV25-1 and TRBJ2-7, with D uncertain. The CDR3 is 15 amino acids. V was cut by 2 bases and J by 2 bases, with 13 bases left in between. Germline CDR1 and CDR2: MGHDK and SYGVNS. DNA of the CDR3: TGTGCCAGCAGTGAAAGCTACAGCCTAACCTACGAGCAGTACTTC. Protein sequence: CASSESYSLTYEQYF.

This clone is a singleton in its sample. Other DNA variants within this sample encode the same CDR3. The genes are TRBV5-6 and TRBJ2-5; a possible D gene is TRBD1 (6 bases). The CDR3 extends over 13 amino acids. V lost 1 base, J lost 2 bases, and 6 bases lay in between. Germline V CDR1 and CDR2: SGHDT, YYEEEE. CDR3 coding DNA: TGTGCCAGCAGCTTGAGGGGGCAAGAGACCCAGTACTTC. It encodes CASSLRGQETQYF.

This clone was recorded a few times. V and J are TRBV6-1 and TRBJ2-5; D might be TRBD2 (6 bases). V lost 5 bases, J lost 11 bases, and 21 bases lay in between. The germline V gene encodes CDR1 MNHNS and CDR2 SASEGT. The CDR3 covers 14 residues. The CDR3 loop is CASSYGAPPGEQYF. CDR3 nucleotides: TGTGCCAGCAGTTATGGGGCCCCTCCGGGGGAGCAGTACTTC.

This clone appeared a single time. This chain joins TRBV19 and TRBJ2-2; possibly TRBD1 for D (5 bases). The V end lost 6 bases, the J end lost 4 bases, and 9 bases lay between the germline ends. The CDR3 has 13 amino acids. Germline CDR1 LNHDA, CDR2 SQIVND (reference sequence). The CDR3: CASRGRGTGELFF. CDR3 nucleotide sequence: TGTGCCAGTAGGGGGCGCGGCACCGGGGAGCTGTTTTTT. The variable domain in full, completed from reference TRBV19 and TRBJ2-2, reads DGGITQSPKYLFRKEGQNVTLSCEQNLNHDAMYWYRQDPGQGLRLIYYSQIVNDFQKGDIAEGYSVSREKKESFPLTVTSAQKNPTAFYLCASRGRGTGELFFGEGSRLTVL.

This sequence joins TRBV2 and TRBJ2-3; no clear D gene. V was trimmed by 0 bases and J by 1 base, leaving 8 bases between them. From germline, CDR1 is SNHLY and CDR2 FYNNEI. The CDR3 is 15 residues long. In DNA form, the CDR3 reads TGTGCCAGCAGTGAAGCGCTGGCTGGCACAGATACGCAGTATTTT. Protein product: CASSEALAGTDTQYF.

The chain has TRBV10-1 and TRBJ1-1; D might be TRBD1 (6 bases). The CDR3 extends over 17 amino acids. Germline loops: CDR1 WNHNN, CDR2 SYGVQD (reference sequence). V was pared by 0 bases and J by 3 bases, with 17 bases between. CDR3 region: CASSESIGWGQDTEAFF. The DNA for the CDR3 is TGCGCCAGCAGTGAGTCGATCGGGTGGGGGCAGGACACTGAAGCTTTCTTT.